Each of the 29 T cell receptor beta chains below was sequenced from the same sample in a study of T cells in women clearing cervical HPV infection. The assay was immunoSEQ multiplex PCR, and TCRdb's table has in-frame clones only and misses some. The sample totals some 14,000 clones. The material sequenced was blood buffy coat. The receptor set was obtained from a woman aged 18 to 75 with a cervical HPV16 infection that either progressed to CIN3+ or cleared (not recorded which).

Concerning this clone itself: Sequencing ends 3 residues short of the CDR3 end; the germline J gene provides the rest. This rearrangement joins TRBV12-3 or TRBV12-4 to TRBJ2-2; TRBD2 is a possible D gene (5 bases). This CDR3 spans 14 amino acids. Partial CDR3 DNA: TGTGCCAGCAGTTTGCGGGCCGGGAATGAAAAG. It translates to CASSLRAGNEK. The entire CDR3 is CASSLRAGNEKLFF.

For this clone: The read gets to within 3 residues of the CDR3 end, and the germline J gene fills in the rest. This sequence joins TRBV7-2 and TRBJ1-2, with D possibly TRBD1 on 5 matching bases. The germline V gene has CDR1 SGHTA and CDR2 FQGNSA. The CDR3 runs 15 residues. Trimming shortened V by 5 bases and J by 7 bases, and 20 bases separated the two germline ends. The CDR3 DNA, read in part, is TGTGCCAGCAGCGAGGGCCCCAGGGCGGCGGTTGGC. Amino acids: CASSEGPRAAVG. The whole CDR3 sequence reads CASSEGPRAAVGYTF.

Comment on this clone: Read sequence stops 3 residues before the CDR3 end, and the germline J gene provides the missing end. The chain uses TRBV6-1 and TRBJ1-2, with 7 nucleotides matching TRBD1. The CDR3 has 15 amino acids. From germline, CDR1 is MNHNS and CDR2 SASEGT. V lost 3 bases and J lost 2; bases outside the gene matches: 6. This CDR3 is CASSDVGTVNYGYTF. The sequenced part of the CDR3 DNA is TGTGCCAGCAGTGACGTTGGGACAGTAAACTATGGC.

As regards this clone: One end of the junction varies from germline; a read error may be responsible. The missing CDR3 end, 3 residues past where the read stops, is filled in from the germline J gene. The rearrangement joins TRBV4-2 to TRBJ2-2; unclear D gene. The CDR3 sequence is 15 residues long. Germline CDR1 reads LGHNA; CDR2 reads YNFKEQ. Partial CDR3 DNA: TGCGCCAGCAGCCAAGAGCTAGAGACGACCGGGGAG. Translation: CASSQELETTGE. The CDR3 in full is CASSQELETTGELFF.

A note on this clone: The read finishes 3 residues shy of the CDR3 end, and the germline J gene is used to complete it. This sequence joins TRBV29-1 and TRBJ1-4; a possible D gene is TRBD1 (6 bases). This CDR3 region has 11 residues. Germline V lookup: CDR1 SQVTM, CDR2 ANQGSEA. Trimming removed 7 bases from V and 8 bases from J, with 11 bases in between. CDR3 loop: CSANREEKLFF. The CDR3 DNA, read in part, is TGCAGCGCAAACAGGGAGGAAAAA.

Comments on this clone: The sequence runs out 3 residues before the end of the CDR3; the remainder is reconstructed from the germline J gene. The rearrangement joins TRBV19 to TRBJ2-2; TRBD2 agrees at 12 bases. This CDR3 is 21 amino acids long. The germline V gene has CDR1 LNHDA and CDR2 SQIVND (reference sequence). After removal of 3 bases from V and 1 base from J, the junction contained 15 bases not matched to a gene. CDR3 bases read: TGTGCCAGTAGTATCACTAGCGGGGGGCGCCATACTATCGGGAACACCGGGGAG. This encodes CASSITSGGRHTIGNTGE. The complete CDR3 reads CASSITSGGRHTIGNTGELFF.

As for this clone: The sequenced fragment ends 3 residues before the CDR3 boundary, so the rest is inferred from the germline J gene. This chain links TRBV7-8 with TRBJ1-2; perhaps TRBD1 as D (6 bases). The germline V gene encodes CDR1 SGHVS and CDR2 FQNEAQ. The CDR3 covers 16 residues. The CDR3 here is CASSLRVLGGDNDYTF. The CDR3 DNA, read in part, is TGTGCCAGCAGCTTAAGGGTTTTAGGGGGGGACAATGAC.

For this clone: The read terminates 3 residues ahead of where the CDR3 ends, so the germline J gene completes it. This chain joins TRBV12-3 or TRBV12-4 and TRBJ1-5; TRBD1 aligns across 12 bases. V was pared by 4 bases and J by 3 bases, with 4 bases of the junction left unmatched. The CDR3 has 16 residues. The sequenced part of the CDR3 DNA is TGTGCCAGCAGTTCGGGACAGGGGGCCCTCAATCAGCCC. It translates to CASSSGQGALNQP. The CDR3 as a whole reads CASSSGQGALNQPQHF.

A remark on this clone: The CDR3 end is not reached by the read, which stops 3 residues before it; the germline J gene fills it in. The chain uses TRBV5-1 and TRBJ2-3; TRBD2 aligns across 12 bases. V gave up 0 bases and J gave up 0 bases; unmatched junction bases: 11. The CDR3 is made up of 20 amino acids. Germline V gene lookup returns CDR1 SGHRS and CDR2 YFSETQ. The CDR3 DNA, read in part, is TGCGCCAGCAGCTTGGTTGGCGGACTAGCGGGAAGGTCTAGCACAGATACG. It is translated as CASSLVGGLAGRSSTDT. The CDR3 reads in full as CASSLVGGLAGRSSTDTQYF. Combining the CDR3 with reference TRBV5-1 and TRBJ2-3 gives the whole variable domain KAGVTQTPRYLIKTRGQQVTLSCSPISGHRSVSWYQQTPGQGLQFLFEYFSETQRNKGNFPGRFSGRQFSNSRSEMNVSTLELGDSALYLCASSLVGGLAGRSSTDTQYFGPGTRLTVL.

On this clone itself: The missing CDR3 end, 3 residues past where the read stops, is filled in from the germline J gene. This chain joins TRBV9 and TRBJ1-2; D is ambiguous. Deletions cut 0 bases from V and 5 bases from J, with 5 bases between. This CDR3 comprises 12 residues. The germline CDR1 and CDR2 sequences are SGDLS and YYNGEE. CDR3 DNA (partial): TGTGCCAGCAGCGTAGGAAGGTATGGC. It codes for CASSVGRYG. The full-length CDR3 reads as CASSVGRYGYTF. Full variable domain (remainder filled in from reference TRBV9 and TRBJ1-2): DSGVTQTPKHLITATGQRVTLRCSPRSGDLSVYWYQQSLDQGLQFLIQYYNGEERAKGNILERFSAQQFPDLHSELNLSSLELGDSALYFCASSVGRYGYTFGSGTRLTVV.

As to this clone: The read finishes 3 residues shy of the CDR3 end, and the germline J gene is used to complete it. This chain links TRBV19 with TRBJ2-4, with 7 bases lining up with TRBD1. This CDR3 has 15 amino acids. The germline CDR1 and CDR2 sequences are LNHDA and SQIVND (reference sequence). CDR3 in amino acids: CASSPRSGTVYGQYF. Partial CDR3 DNA: TGTGCCAGTAGCCCAAGGTCCGGGACAGTTTATGGT.

Remarks on this clone: Read sequence stops 3 residues before the CDR3 end, and the germline J gene provides the missing end. The chain recombines TRBV6-2 or TRBV6-3 with TRBJ1-1; D is undetermined. The CDR3 loop spans 14 amino acids. Germline values: CDR1 MNHEY, CDR2 SVGEGT. The CDR3 sequence: CASNPMPRQAQAFF. Incomplete CDR3 DNA: TGTGCCAGCAACCCGATGCCCCGACAAGCACAA.

In the case of this clone: Read sequence stops 3 residues before the CDR3 end, and the germline J gene provides the missing end. V gene TRBV6-4 combines with J gene TRBJ1-5; D gene uncertain. Trimming cost V 0 bases and J 4 bases, with 4 bases left between them. Germline-derived CDR1 and CDR2 are MRHNA and SNTAGT. The CDR3 extends over 13 amino acids. This CDR3 reads CASSDSGNQPQHF. The part of the CDR3 DNA that was read is TGTGCCAGCAGTGACTCAGGTAATCAGCCC.

Comment on this clone: The sequence runs out 3 residues before the end of the CDR3; the remainder is reconstructed from the germline J gene. The rearrangement links TRBV3-1 (or the pseudogene TRBV3-2) to TRBJ1-1; TRBD1 might be the D (6 bases). This CDR3 is built from 15 residues. CDR1 and CDR2 (germline): LGHDT, YNNKEL (reference sequence). Between the trimmed V and J ends, which lost 6 bases and 4 bases, there was a span of 18 bases. CDR3 sequence reads: CASSLALGGTTEAFF. Partial CDR3 DNA: TGTGCCAGCAGTCTTGCTCTAGGGGGTACCACTGAA.

Comment on this clone: The CDR3 is cut off 3 residues early in the read; its end comes from the germline J gene. V is TRBV7-2 and J is TRBJ1-2, with D tentatively TRBD1 (5 bases). The CDR3 runs 15 residues. In germline, CDR1 is SGHTA, CDR2 FQGNSA. Here the CDR3 reads CASSRAGRMTDTYTF. Incomplete CDR3 DNA: TGTGCCAGCAGCAGGGCGGGGAGAATGACAGATACC.

On this clone itself: The missing CDR3 end, 3 residues past where the read stops, is filled in from the germline J gene. This rearrangement joins TRBV20-1 to TRBJ2-5; TRBD2 aligns across 11 bases. Germline values: CDR1 DFQATT, CDR2 SNEGSKA (reference sequence). The CDR3 totals 14 residues. With 6 bases clipped from V and 6 bases from J, the junction kept 9 bases outside the gene matches. The CDR3 bases that were read are TGCAGTGCAACACCGACTAGCGGGGTTAAGACC. Amino acids: CSATPTSGVKT. The CDR3 in full is CSATPTSGVKTQYF.

As for this clone: The read halts 3 residues ahead of the CDR3 end, with the missing end drawn from the germline J gene. The chain carries TRBV19 and TRBJ2-5, with D possibly being TRBD1 (6 bases). CDR3 size: 16 residues. V lost 3 bases, J lost 3 bases, and 17 bases lay in between. CDR1 is LNHDA, CDR2 SQIVND, per germline (reference sequence). The covered CDR3 bases are TGTGCCAGTAGTATCCTTTCGGGCGCAGGGGAAGAGACC. Residues: CASSILSGAGEET. The whole CDR3 sequence is CASSILSGAGEETQYF.

CDR3 sequence reads: CASSVQLAGVNEQFF. The CDR3 bases that were read are TGTGCCAGCAGCGTCCAACTAGCGGGAGTTAATGAG. The rearrangement links TRBV11-1 to TRBJ2-1; 11 positions match TRBD2. The CDR3 end falls 3 residues outside the read, so it is completed with the germline J gene. Per germline, CDR1 SGHAT and CDR2 FQDESV (reference sequence). The CDR3 runs 15 residues. Trimming removed 5 bases from V and 7 bases from J; junction bases left unmatched: 7.

As for this clone: Sequencing ends 3 residues short of the CDR3 end; the germline J gene provides the rest. V and J are TRBV19 and TRBJ2-2; TRBD2 matches at 8 bases. The CDR3 has 14 residues. V shed 9 bases and J 6 bases; nucleotides not matched to a gene: 9. Germline V gene sequence: CDR1 LNHDA, CDR2 SQIVND (reference sequence). The CDR3 bases that were read are TGTGCCAGCGGGAGCGGGAGCTCTGCCGGGGAG. Translation gives CASGSGSSAGE. The full CDR3 is CASGSGSSAGELFF.

Notes on this clone: The CDR3 goes on 3 residues after the read ends, and that part is filled in from the germline J gene. The rearrangement joins TRBV19 to TRBJ2-4; 9 bases match TRBD1. The germline V gene encodes CDR1 LNHDA and CDR2 SQIVND (reference sequence). CDR3 length: 15 residues. This chain's CDR3 is CASSLKVGQGYGQYF. The DNA read from the CDR3 is TGTGCCAGTAGTCTTAAGGTGGGACAGGGCTATGGT.

Worth noting for this clone: The read stops 3 residues short of the end of the CDR3; the missing end is completed from the germline J gene. V is TRBV29-1 and J is TRBJ1-1; no reliable D call. CDR3 length equals 12 residues. V lost 7 bases to trimming and J lost 1 base, with 10 bases between them. CDR1 and CDR2 from the germline V gene are SQVTM and ANQGSEA. The CDR3 loop is CSALTQNTEAFF. The CDR3 bases that were read are TGCAGCGCCTTGACACAGAACACTGAA.

Points on this clone: The read ends 3 residues early relative to the CDR3; the germline J gene fills the gap. The chain recombines TRBV5-6 with TRBJ1-2, with D perhaps matching TRBD1 (5 bases). V was trimmed by 4 bases and J by 2 bases, leaving 15 bases between them. In germline, CDR1 is SGHDT, CDR2 YYEEEE. The CDR3 is 15 residues long. The DNA read from the CDR3 is TGTGCCAGCAGCACCGGGACGGACTACAACTATGGC. Its protein is CASSTGTDYNYG. In full, the CDR3 reads CASSTGTDYNYGYTF.

A remark on this clone: The read terminates 3 residues ahead of where the CDR3 ends, so the germline J gene completes it. The chain has TRBV20-1 and TRBJ2-7; 8 nucleotides agree with TRBD1. The V gene's germline CDR1 is DFQATT and CDR2 SNEGSKA (reference sequence). V gave up 5 bases and J gave up 2 bases; unmatched junction bases: 8. This CDR3 has 14 residues. Partial CDR3 DNA: TGCAGTGCTGCCGGGACAGGTTTACCCTACGAG. As protein: CSAAGTGLPYE. The complete CDR3 sequence is CSAAGTGLPYEQYF.

As for this clone: The observed sequence ends 3 residues before the CDR3 terminus, with the missing tail filled in from the germline J gene. J is TRBJ1-1 and V is TRBV20-1; 9 bases line up with TRBD1. This CDR3 has 16 residues. Looked up from germline, CDR1 is DFQATT and CDR2 is SNEGSKA (reference sequence). The junction had 9 bases not matched to a gene; V was cut back by 3 bases and J by 1 base. The covered CDR3 bases are TGCAGTGCTAGTCCACAGGGGGCCGGGGGGAACACTGAA. Translation gives CSASPQGAGGNTE. The entire CDR3 protein is CSASPQGAGGNTEAFF.

In regard to this clone: The read stops 3 residues short of the end of the CDR3; the missing end is completed from the germline J gene. This chain joins TRBV28 and TRBJ1-4; D unresolved. CDR1 and CDR2 (germline): MDHEN, SYDVKM. V gave up 3 bases and J gave up 7 bases, with 15 bases separating them. The length of the CDR3 is 15 residues. Partial CDR3 DNA: TGTGCCAGCAGTTTTATCACCCAGCGGCGTGAAAAA. It translates to CASSFITQRREK. The whole CDR3 sequence reads CASSFITQRREKLFF.

For this clone: From the germline J gene comes the end of the CDR3, since the read stops 3 residues before it. The chain uses TRBV19 and TRBJ2-3; D unresolved. Germline CDR1 is LNHDA and CDR2 is SQIVND (reference sequence). This CDR3 has 14 residues. The V and J ends lost 9 bases and 2 bases respectively, with 15 bases between them. CDR3 residues: CASGIRSLTDTQYF. The CDR3 bases that were read are TGTGCCAGCGGTATTAGAAGTCTCACAGATACG.

Of note for this clone: The DNA ends 3 residues before the CDR3 does, and the rest of the CDR3 is filled in from the germline J gene. This chain uses TRBV7-3 with TRBJ1-2; D uncertain. The CDR3 has 15 amino acids. The germline V gene has CDR1 SGHTA and CDR2 FQGTGA. CDR3 bases read: TGTGCCAGCAGCTCATCAGGAGGGCCCCACAATGAC. It yields the protein CASSSSGGPHND. The entire CDR3 protein is CASSSSGGPHNDYTF.

As concerns this clone: The CDR3 extends 3 residues past the end of the read, so its final part is completed from the germline J gene. The chain recombines TRBV19 with TRBJ1-2; D not certain. From germline, CDR1 is LNHDA and CDR2 SQIVND (reference sequence). The CDR3 is 15 amino acids. CDR3 DNA (partial): TGTGCCAGTAGTATTGTCGGCGGAGCTAACAATGAC. It specifies CASSIVGGANND. The CDR3 in full is CASSIVGGANNDYTF.

A remark on this clone: The CDR3 extends 3 residues past the end of the read, so its final part is completed from the germline J gene. The chain joins TRBV20-1 to TRBJ1-5, with D possibly TRBD1 on 5 matching bases. CDR1 and CDR2 (germline): DFQATT, SNEGSKA (reference sequence). Trimming shortened V by 2 bases and J by 1 base, and 12 bases separated the two germline ends. The CDR3 loop spans 15 amino acids. The CDR3 protein is CSARRGGASNQPQHF. The covered CDR3 bases are TGCAGTGCTAGACGGGGGGGTGCGAGCAATCAGCCC.